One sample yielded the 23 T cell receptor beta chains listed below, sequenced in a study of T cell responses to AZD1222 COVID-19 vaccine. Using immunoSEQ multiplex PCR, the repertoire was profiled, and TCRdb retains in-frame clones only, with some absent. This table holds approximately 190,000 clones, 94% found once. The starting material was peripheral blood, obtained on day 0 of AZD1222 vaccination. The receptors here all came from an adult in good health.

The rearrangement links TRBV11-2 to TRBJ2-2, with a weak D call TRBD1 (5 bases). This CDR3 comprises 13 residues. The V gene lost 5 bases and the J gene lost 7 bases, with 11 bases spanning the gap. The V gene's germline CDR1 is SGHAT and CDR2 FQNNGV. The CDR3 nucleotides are TGTGCCAGCAGCGCCAGGGTGGACGGGGAGCTGTTTTTT. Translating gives CASSARVDGELFF. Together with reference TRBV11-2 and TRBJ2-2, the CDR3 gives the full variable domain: EAGVAQSPRYKIIEKRQSVAFWCNPISGHATLYWYQQILGQGPKLLIQFQNNGVVDDSQLPKDRFSAERLKGVDSTLKIQPAKLEDSAVYLCASSARVDGELFFGEGSRLTVL.

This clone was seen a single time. In nucleotides, the CDR3 is TGTGCCAGCAGTCGGGACTCCCGTAGCAATCAGCCCCAGCATTTT. Translating it yields CASSRDSRSNQPQHF. This chain links TRBV3-1 (or the pseudogene TRBV3-2) with TRBJ1-5; maybe TRBD1 (5 bases). This CDR3 is 15 amino acids long. Germline loops: CDR1 LGHDT, CDR2 YNNKEL (reference sequence). Between the trimmed V and J ends, which lost 6 bases and 0 bases, there was a span of 12 bases.

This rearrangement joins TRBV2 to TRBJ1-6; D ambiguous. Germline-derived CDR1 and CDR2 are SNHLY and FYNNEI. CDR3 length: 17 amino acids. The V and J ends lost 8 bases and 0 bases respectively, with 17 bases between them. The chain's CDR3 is CASRDSATSSYNSPLHF. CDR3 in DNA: TGTGCCAGCCGCGACTCGGCAACTAGCTCCTATAATTCACCCCTCCACTTT. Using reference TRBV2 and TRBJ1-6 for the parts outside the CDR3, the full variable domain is EPEVTQTPSHQVTQMGQEVILRCVPISNHLYFYWYRQILGQKVEFLVSFYNNEISEKSEIFDDQFSVERPDGSNFTLKIRSTKLEDSAMYFCASRDSATSSYNSPLHFGNGTRLTVT.

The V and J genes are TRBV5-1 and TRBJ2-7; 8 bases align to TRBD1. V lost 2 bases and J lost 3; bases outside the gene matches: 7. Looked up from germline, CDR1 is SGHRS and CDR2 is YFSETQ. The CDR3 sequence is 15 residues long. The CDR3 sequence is CASSFEQGDGYEQYF. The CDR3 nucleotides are TGCGCCAGCAGCTTTGAACAGGGGGATGGCTACGAGCAGTACTTC.

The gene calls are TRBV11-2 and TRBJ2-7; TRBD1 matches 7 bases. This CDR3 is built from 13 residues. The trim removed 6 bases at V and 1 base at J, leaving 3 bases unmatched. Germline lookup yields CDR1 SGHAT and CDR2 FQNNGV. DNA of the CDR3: TGTGCCAGCAGAAACAGGGGTTCCTACGAGCAGTACTTC. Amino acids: CASRNRGSYEQYF.

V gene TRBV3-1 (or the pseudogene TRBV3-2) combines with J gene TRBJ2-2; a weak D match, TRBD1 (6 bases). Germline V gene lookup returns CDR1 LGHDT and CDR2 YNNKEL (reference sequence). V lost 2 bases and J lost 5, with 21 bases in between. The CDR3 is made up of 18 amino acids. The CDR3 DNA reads TGTGCCAGCAGCCAAATCCAGATCTGGCAGGGGAGTACCGGGGAGCTGTTTTTT. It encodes CASSQIQIWQGSTGELFF.

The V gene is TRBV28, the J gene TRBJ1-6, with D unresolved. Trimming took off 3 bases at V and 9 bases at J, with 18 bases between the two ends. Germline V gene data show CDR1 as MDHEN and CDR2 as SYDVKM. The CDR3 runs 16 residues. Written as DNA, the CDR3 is TGTGCCAGCAGTTTTGCGCCAGACGAAGGGAGTTCACCCCTCCACTTT. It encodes CASSFAPDEGSSPLHF. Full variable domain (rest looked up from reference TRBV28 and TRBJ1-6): DVKVTQSSRYLVKRTGEKVFLECVQDMDHENMFWYRQDPGLGLRLIYFSYDVKMKEKGDIPEGYSVSREKKERFSLILESASTNQTSMYLCASSFAPDEGSSPLHFGNGTRLTVT.

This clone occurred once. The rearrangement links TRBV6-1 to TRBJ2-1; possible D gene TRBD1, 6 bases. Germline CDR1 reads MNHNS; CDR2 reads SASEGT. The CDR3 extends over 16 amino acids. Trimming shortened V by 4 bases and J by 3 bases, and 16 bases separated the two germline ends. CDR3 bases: TGTGCCAGCAGTGTTATAGGGCAGGGGAGCTACAATGAGCAGTTCTTC. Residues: CASSVIGQGSYNEQFF.

The CDR3 protein is CASSVAGTSSYEQYF. DNA of the CDR3: TGTGCCAGCAGCGTAGCGGGCACTAGCTCCTACGAGCAGTACTTC. V gene TRBV9 combines with J gene TRBJ2-7; TRBD2 might be the D (5 bases). Germline V gene sequence: CDR1 SGDLS, CDR2 YYNGEE. Trimming stripped 0 bases from V and 0 bases from J, with 10 bases between. The CDR3 totals 15 residues.

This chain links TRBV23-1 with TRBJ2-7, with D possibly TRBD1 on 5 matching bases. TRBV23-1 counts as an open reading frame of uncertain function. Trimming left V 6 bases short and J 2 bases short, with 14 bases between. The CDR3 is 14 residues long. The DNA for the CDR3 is TGCGCCAGCAGCCAGCAGGGTTTAGCCTACGAGCAGTACTTC. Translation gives CASSQQGLAYEQYF.

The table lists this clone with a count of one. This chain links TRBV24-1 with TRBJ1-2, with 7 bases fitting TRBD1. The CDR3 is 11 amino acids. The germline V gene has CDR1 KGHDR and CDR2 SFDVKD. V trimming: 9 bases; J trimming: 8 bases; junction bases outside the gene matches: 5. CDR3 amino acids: CATQGVRGYTF. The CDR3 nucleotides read TGTGCCACCCAGGGGGTTCGGGGCTACACCTTC.

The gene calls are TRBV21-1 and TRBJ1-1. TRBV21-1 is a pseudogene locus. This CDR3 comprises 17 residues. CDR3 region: CASSTMNPLGGGTEAFF. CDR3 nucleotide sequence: TGTGCCAGCAGCACAATGAATCCTCTGGGGGGGGGCACTGAAGCTTTCTTT.

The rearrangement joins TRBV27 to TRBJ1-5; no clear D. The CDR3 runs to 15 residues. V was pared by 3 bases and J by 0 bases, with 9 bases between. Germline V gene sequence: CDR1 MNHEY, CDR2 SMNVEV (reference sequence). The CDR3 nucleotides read TGTGCCAGCAGTTTCCGCGGAAATAGCAATCAGCCCCAGCATTTT. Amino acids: CASSFRGNSNQPQHF.

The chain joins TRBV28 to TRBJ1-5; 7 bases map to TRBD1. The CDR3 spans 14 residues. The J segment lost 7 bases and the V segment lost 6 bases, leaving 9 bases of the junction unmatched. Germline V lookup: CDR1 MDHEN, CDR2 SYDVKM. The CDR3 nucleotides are TGTGCCAGCAGGGCACAGGGGCAGGTCCAGCCCCAGCATTTT. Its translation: CASRAQGQVQPQHF. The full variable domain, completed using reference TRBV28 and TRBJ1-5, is DVKVTQSSRYLVKRTGEKVFLECVQDMDHENMFWYRQDPGLGLRLIYFSYDVKMKEKGDIPEGYSVSREKKERFSLILESASTNQTSMYLCASRAQGQVQPQHFGDGTRLSIL.

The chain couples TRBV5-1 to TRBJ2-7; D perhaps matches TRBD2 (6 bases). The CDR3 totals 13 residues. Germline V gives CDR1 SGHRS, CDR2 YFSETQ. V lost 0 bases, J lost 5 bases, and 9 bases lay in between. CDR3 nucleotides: TGCGCCAGCAGCTTGGCGACTAGAAACGAGCAGTACTTC. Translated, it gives CASSLATRNEQYF.

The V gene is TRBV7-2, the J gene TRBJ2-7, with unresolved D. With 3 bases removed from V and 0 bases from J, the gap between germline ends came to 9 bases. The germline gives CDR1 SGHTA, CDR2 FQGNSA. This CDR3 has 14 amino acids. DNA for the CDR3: TGTGCCAGCAGCTTCAGGCAGAGCTCCTACGAGCAGTACTTC. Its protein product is CASSFRQSSYEQYF.

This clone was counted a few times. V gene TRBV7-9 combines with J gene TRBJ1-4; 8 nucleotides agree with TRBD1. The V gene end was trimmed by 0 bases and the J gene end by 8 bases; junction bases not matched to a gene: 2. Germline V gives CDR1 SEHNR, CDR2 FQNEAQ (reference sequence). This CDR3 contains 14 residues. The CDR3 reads CASSLARGREKLFF. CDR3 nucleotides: TGTGCCAGCAGCTTAGCCAGGGGGCGAGAAAAACTGTTTTTT.

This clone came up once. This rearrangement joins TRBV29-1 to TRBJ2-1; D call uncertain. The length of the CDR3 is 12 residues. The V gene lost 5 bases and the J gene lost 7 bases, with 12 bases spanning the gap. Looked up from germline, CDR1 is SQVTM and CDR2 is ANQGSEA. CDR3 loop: CSVTKQFNEQFF. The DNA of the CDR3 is TGCAGCGTTACTAAACAGTTTAATGAGCAGTTCTTC.

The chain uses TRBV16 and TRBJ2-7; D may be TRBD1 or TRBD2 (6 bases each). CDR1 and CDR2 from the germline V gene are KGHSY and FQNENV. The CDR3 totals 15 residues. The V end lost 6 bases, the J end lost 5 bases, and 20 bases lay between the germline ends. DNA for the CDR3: TGTGCCAGCAGTCGGCGGGGACAAGGGACCCACGAGCAGTACTTC. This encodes CASSRRGQGTHEQYF.

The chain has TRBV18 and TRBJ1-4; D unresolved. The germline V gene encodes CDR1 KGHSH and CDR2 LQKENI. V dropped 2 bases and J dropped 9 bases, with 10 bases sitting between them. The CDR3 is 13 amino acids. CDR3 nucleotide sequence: TGTGCCAGCTCACCAACGTCAGCCCAAAAACTGTTTTTT. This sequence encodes CASSPTSAQKLFF.

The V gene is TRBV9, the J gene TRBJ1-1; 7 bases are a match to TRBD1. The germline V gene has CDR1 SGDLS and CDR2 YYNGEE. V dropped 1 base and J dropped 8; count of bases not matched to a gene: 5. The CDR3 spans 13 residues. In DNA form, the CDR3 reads TGTGCCAGCAGCGTAAAGGGGGCGGGAGAAGCTTTCTTT. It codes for CASSVKGAGEAFF.

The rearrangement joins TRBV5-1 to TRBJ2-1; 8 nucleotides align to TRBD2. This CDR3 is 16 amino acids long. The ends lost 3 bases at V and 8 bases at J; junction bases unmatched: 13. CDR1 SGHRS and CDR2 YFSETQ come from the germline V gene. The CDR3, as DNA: TGCGCCAGCAGCTCCCTATTATCTAGCGGGTGGGATGAGCAGTTCTTC. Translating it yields CASSSLLSSGWDEQFF.

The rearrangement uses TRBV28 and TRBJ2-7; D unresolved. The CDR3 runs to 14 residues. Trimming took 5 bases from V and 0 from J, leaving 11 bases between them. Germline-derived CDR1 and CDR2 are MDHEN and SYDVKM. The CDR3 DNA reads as TGTGCCAGCAGTCCCGGCCTGAGCTCCTACGAGCAGTACTTC. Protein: CASSPGLSSYEQYF. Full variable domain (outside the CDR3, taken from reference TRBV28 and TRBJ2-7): DVKVTQSSRYLVKRTGEKVFLECVQDMDHENMFWYRQDPGLGLRLIYFSYDVKMKEKGDIPEGYSVSREKKERFSLILESASTNQTSMYLCASSPGLSSYEQYFGPGTRLTVT.